This TCR beta chain was captured by sequencing in a study of OX40 agonist ivuxolimab in advanced cancers. About the study as a whole: The costimulatory receptor OX40 (CD134) was targeted by ivuxolimab, a fully human IgG2 agonistic monoclonal antibody. Three dose-escalation patients achieved partial responses, one with hepatocellular carcinoma and two with cutaneous melanoma. The dose-escalation cohort was 82.7% male with a mean age of about 54 years, ranging from about 20 to 85. Intravenous ivuxolimab was administered to patients every 2 weeks at six dose levels: 0.01, 0.1, 0.3, 1.5, 3 and 10 mg/kg. Peripheral TCRbeta sequencing aimed to test whether ivuxolimab altered TCR sequence diversity and caused clonal T-cell expansion. Among the approximately 50 dose-escalation patients, 19 had hepatocellular carcinoma, some 15 melanoma, 9 renal cell carcinoma and 9 head and neck cancer. The paper reports the monotherapy dose-escalation portion (N of about 52 patients) of the phase I ivuxolimab trial. Patients were allowed to have had prior anti-PD-1, anti-PD-L1 or anti-CTLA-4 therapy, and more than 35% of the dose-escalation patients had been treated with checkpoint inhibitors. Broader findings and caveats from the paper: Partial responders in the 0.1-3.0 mg/kg groups had among the lowest normalized peripheral clonal expansion, especially among CD8+ T cells. After ivuxolimab, expanded clones were on average more numerous among CD8+ T cells than among CD4+ T cells. The antigen specificity of the clonally expanded peripheral T cells was not determined. At doses of 0.1 to 3.0 mg/kg, clonal expansion of both CD4+ and CD8+ blood T cells was observed from baseline to week 6. Low levels of normalized T-cell clonal expansion were also seen in some patients who did not respond.

Patients with a history of autoimmune disease or receiving systemic immunosuppression were excluded from the trial. Peripheral blood for TCR sequencing was collected from all dose cohorts at baseline, on cycle 4 day 1, and on cycle 7 day 1. Samples were obtained from an open-label, multicenter, first-in-human phase I dose-escalation trial of ivuxolimab. Adults with locally advanced or metastatic melanoma, renal cell, hepatocellular, or head and neck squamous cell carcinoma were enrolled in the trial. CD4+ and CD8+ T cells were sorted separately from peripheral blood before TCR sequencing. V lost 0 bases and J lost 5 bases; the stretch between them is 11 bases long. Counted from cysteine to phenylalanine, this CDR3 has 14 amino acids. Only the CDR3 part of the read is kept: 42 bases, read in frame from the first base. CDR1 and CDR2, looked up from the germline V gene, are SGHRS and YFSETQ. Turning to this clone: Its antigen target is currently unknown. Base qualities are missing; no much larger clone stands one base away.

To sequence the TCRbeta CDR3 region, genomic DNA was isolated from the sorted cells. The immunoSEQ Assay was used for sequencing of TCRbeta CDR3 regions. Imported from immuneACCESS, the table was reduced by TCRdb to in-frame sequences with V and J called. These copies leave out some clones; in studies compared against another copy, an unresolved V gene accounts for under half, and the cause of the remainder is not known. Counted in this sample were under 85,000 clones; around 84% of them appeared once. Just over 2.5% of the sample comes from the top ten. Sequenced here: CD4+ or CD8+ T cells sorted from blood, sampled in a trial of the OX40 agonist ivuxolimab. The sequence was obtained from an adult with an advanced solid tumor such as melanoma, head and neck, liver or kidney cancer. The chain is encoded by TRBV5-1 joined to TRBJ2-5; TRBD2 could be the D gene, as 5 bases match. The DNA is as follows: TGCGCCAGCAGCTTGGGGCCTAGCAGGGAGACCCAGTACTTC. It translates to CASSLGPSRETQYF.